The 3 T cell receptor beta chains given below trace back to one sample, sequenced in a study of blood T cell repertoires in COVID-19. The repertoire was sequenced with immunoSEQ multiplex PCR; TCRdb's copy has only in-frame clones and lacks some. The sample yields over 50,000 clones, roughly four fifths seen once. The source material was peripheral blood. These receptors originate from a human donor in a cohort sampled during active COVID-19.

A single count supports this clone. The gene calls are TRBV7-9 and TRBJ1-5; perhaps TRBD1 as D (5 bases). Trimming took 5 bases from V and 2 from J, leaving 13 bases between them. The CDR3 sequence is 15 residues long. Germline loops: CDR1 SEHNR, CDR2 FQNEAQ (reference sequence). The CDR3 sequence: CASSPPGAGNQPQHF. In DNA form, the CDR3 reads TGTGCCAGCAGCCCCCCTGGGGCCGGCAATCAGCCCCAGCATTTT.

The genes are TRBV27 and TRBJ1-1, with TRBD1 matching over 8 bases. The CDR3 runs to 14 residues. Trimming took 3 bases from V and 4 from J; bases not matched to a gene: 4. Germline lookup yields CDR1 MNHEY and CDR2 SMNVEV (reference sequence). CDR3: CASSFRTGFTEAFF. CDR3 DNA: TGTGCCAGCAGTTTCAGGACAGGGTTCACTGAAGCTTTCTTT.

The chain couples TRBV28 to TRBJ2-2, with D possibly being TRBD1 (5 bases). With 6 bases removed from V and 1 base from J, the gap between germline ends came to 9 bases. The CDR3 extends over 14 amino acids. Looked up from germline, CDR1 is MDHEN and CDR2 is SYDVKM. CDR3 amino acids: CASRAQGNTGELFF. The CDR3 DNA reads TGTGCCAGCAGAGCCCAGGGGAACACCGGGGAGCTGTTTTTT.